A single sample is the source of the 10 T cell receptor beta chains below, sequenced in a study of T cells after yellow fever vaccination. TCRdb analysed the 5' RACE reads with MiXCR anew, one entry per CDR3 protein. This repertoire shows about 69,000 distinct CDR3 sequences, about 6% found once; its top ten account for over 2%. The sequencing here drew on CD4+ T cells sorted from PBMCs, taken around 15 days after the first yellow fever vaccination. Receptors originate from a man between 18 and 35 years old who received the YFV17D yellow fever vaccine.

About this clonotype: A much larger clone differs from this one at a single base, so this may be a read error. This chain links TRBV2 with TRBJ2-7, with 7 positions matching TRBD1. Germline CDR1 and CDR2: SNHLY and FYNNEI. The junction had 22 bases not matched to a gene; V was cut back by 8 bases and J by 3 bases. This CDR3 is 18 amino acids long. The CDR3 DNA sequence: TGTGCCAGCTGCTACAGGGGCAACCAGGAAGCCGCAGGCTACGAGCAGTACTTC. This codes for CASCYRGNQEAAGYEQYF.

A few counts support this clonotype. The rearrangement uses TRBV5-1 and TRBJ1-1; D is ambiguous. Trimming took 4 bases from V and 0 from J, leaving 16 bases between them. CDR3 length: 16 amino acids. Germline CDR1 SGHRS, CDR2 YFSETQ. The CDR3 coding sequence is TGCGCCAGCAGCCCAACCCTAGGGAGACTGAACACTGAAGCTTTCTTT. This codes for CASSPTLGRLNTEAFF.

In this sample, this clonotype turned up many times. The chain links TRBV27 to TRBJ1-5; unclear D gene. This CDR3 has 13 amino acids. CDR1 is MNHEY, CDR2 SMNVEV, per germline (reference sequence). V was clipped by 3 bases and J by 2 bases, with 5 bases between them. The CDR3 loop reads CASSFTGNQPQHF. The CDR3 nucleotides are TGTGCCAGCAGTTTTACGGGCAATCAGCCCCAGCATTTT.

This clonotype has a count of ten or more. V usage is TRBV5-1 and J usage is TRBJ2-7; D is perhaps TRBD1 (6 bases). The CDR3 covers 12 residues. V was clipped by 1 base and J by 7 bases, with 9 bases between them. Per the germline V gene, CDR1 is SGHRS and CDR2 is YFSETQ. CDR3 bases: TGCGCCAGCAGCTTGACAGGGTGGGAGCAGTACTTC. It encodes CASSLTGWEQYF.

Many counts were recorded for this clonotype. The chain joins TRBV5-1 to TRBJ2-3; either TRBD1 or TRBD2 may fit D (5 bases each). The CDR3 loop spans 13 amino acids. Trimming removed 3 bases at V and 0 bases at J, with 5 bases between. CDR1 and CDR2 from the germline V gene are SGHRS and YFSETQ. The CDR3 spells CASSWDSTDTQYF. DNA for the CDR3: TGCGCCAGCAGCTGGGACAGCACAGATACGCAGTATTTT.

This clonotype was recorded at least ten times. The J gene is TRBJ2-7, the V gene TRBV5-1, with 9 bases matching TRBD1. Germline values: CDR1 SGHRS, CDR2 YFSETQ. The CDR3 spans 15 residues. The junction had 11 bases not matched to a gene; V was cut back by 5 bases and J by 5 bases. The CDR3 loop is CASRPAGTGSHEQYF. The CDR3 region has the DNA TGCGCCAGCAGACCTGCCGGGACAGGGAGTCACGAGCAGTACTTC.

This clonotype has at least ten counts. The rearrangement links TRBV23-1 to TRBJ2-5; D is unresolved. TRBV23-1 is classed as an ORF, of uncertain function. V shed 4 bases and J shed 2 bases, with 8 bases lying between them. The CDR3 sequence is 13 residues long. DNA for the CDR3: TGCGCCAGCAGTCCCAAACCACAAGAGACCCAGTACTTC. Amino acids: CASSPKPQETQYF.

This clonotype came up many times. J is TRBJ2-5 and V is TRBV2, with D possibly TRBD1 on 6 matching bases. This CDR3 is built from 13 residues. V gave up 7 bases and J gave up 2 bases, with 11 bases separating them. CDR1 is SNHLY, CDR2 FYNNEI, per germline. CDR3 nucleotide sequence: TGTGCCAGCACCGGAGGACAGCAAGAGACCCAGTACTTC. This translates into CASTGGQQETQYF. The full variable domain, in which reference TRBV2 and TRBJ2-5 provide the parts outside the CDR3, is EPEVTQTPSHQVTQMGQEVILRCVPISNHLYFYWYRQILGQKVEFLVSFYNNEISEKSEIFDDQFSVERPDGSNFTLKIRSTKLEDSAMYFCASTGGQQETQYFGPGTRLLVL.

This clonotype appeared many times. The chain is built from TRBV5-1 and TRBJ2-7; possible D gene TRBD2, 5 bases. Germline V gives CDR1 SGHRS, CDR2 YFSETQ. V was cut by 0 bases and J by 3 bases, with 10 bases left in between. There are 14 residues in the CDR3. In nucleotides, the CDR3 is TGCGCCAGCAGCTTGGAGGCTAGCTACTACGAGCAGTACTTC. Protein: CASSLEASYYEQYF.

This clonotype has a single count. This may be a read error, as it is one base from a much larger clone. The chain is built from TRBV5-1 and TRBJ1-6; D is possibly TRBD1 (6 bases). CDR1 is SGHRS and CDR2 is YFSETQ in the germline V gene. The V end was cut by 0 bases, the J end by 10 bases, with 26 bases between. This CDR3 is 19 amino acids long. As DNA, the CDR3 is TGCGCCAGCAGCTTGGATCGGGGGGCTTTAAATTCTTGGAAGTCACCCCTCCACTTT. Protein sequence: CASSLDRGALNSWKSPLHF.